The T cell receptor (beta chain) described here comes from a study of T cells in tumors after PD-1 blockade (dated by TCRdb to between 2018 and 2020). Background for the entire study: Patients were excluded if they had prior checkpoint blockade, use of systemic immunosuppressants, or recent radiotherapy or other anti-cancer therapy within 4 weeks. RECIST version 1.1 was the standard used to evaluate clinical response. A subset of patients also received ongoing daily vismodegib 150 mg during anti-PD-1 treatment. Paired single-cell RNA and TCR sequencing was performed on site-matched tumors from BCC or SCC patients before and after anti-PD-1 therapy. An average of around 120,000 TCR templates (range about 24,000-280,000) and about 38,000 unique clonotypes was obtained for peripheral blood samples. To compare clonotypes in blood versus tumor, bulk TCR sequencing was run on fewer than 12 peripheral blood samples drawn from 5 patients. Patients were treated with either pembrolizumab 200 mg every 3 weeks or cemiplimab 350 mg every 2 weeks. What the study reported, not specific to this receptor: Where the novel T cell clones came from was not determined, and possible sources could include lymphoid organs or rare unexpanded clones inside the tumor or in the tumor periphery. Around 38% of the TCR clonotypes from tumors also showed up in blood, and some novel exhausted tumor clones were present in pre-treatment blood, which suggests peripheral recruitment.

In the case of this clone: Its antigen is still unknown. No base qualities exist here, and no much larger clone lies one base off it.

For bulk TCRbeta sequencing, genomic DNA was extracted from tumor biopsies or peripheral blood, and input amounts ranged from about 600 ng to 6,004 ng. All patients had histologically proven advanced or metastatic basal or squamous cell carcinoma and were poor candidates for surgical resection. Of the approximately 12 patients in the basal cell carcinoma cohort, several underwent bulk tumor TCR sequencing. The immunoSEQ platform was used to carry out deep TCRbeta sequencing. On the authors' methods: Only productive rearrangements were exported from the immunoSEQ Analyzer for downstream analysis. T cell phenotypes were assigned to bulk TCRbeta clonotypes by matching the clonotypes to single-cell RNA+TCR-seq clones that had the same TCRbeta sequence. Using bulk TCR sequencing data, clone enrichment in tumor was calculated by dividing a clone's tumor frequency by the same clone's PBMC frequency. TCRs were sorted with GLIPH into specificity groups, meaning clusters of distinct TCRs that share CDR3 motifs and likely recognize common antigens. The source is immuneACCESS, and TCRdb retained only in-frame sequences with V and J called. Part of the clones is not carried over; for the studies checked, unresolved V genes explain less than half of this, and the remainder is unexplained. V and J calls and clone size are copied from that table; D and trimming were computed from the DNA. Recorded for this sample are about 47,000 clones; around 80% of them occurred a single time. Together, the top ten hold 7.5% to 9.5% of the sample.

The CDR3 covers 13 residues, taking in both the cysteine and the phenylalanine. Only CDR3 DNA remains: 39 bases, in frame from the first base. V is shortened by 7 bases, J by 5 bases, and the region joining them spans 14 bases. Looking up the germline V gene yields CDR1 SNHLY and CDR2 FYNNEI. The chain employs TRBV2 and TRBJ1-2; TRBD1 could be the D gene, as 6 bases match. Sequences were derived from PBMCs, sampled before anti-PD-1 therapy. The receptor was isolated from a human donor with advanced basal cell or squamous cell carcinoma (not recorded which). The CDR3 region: CASTAYREYGYTF. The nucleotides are TGTGCCAGCACGGCTTACAGGGAGTATGGCTACACCTTC.